A single sample is the source of the 11 T cell receptor beta chains below, sequenced in a study of T cell repertoires in cytomegalovirus infection. The antigens for these receptors are not known. TCRdb reanalysed the reads using MiXCR and keeps one entry per CDR3 protein. The profile covers 150,000 to 200,000 distinct CDR3 sequences, with 20% to 25% appearing a single time and 20% to 30% taken by the ten largest. Sequenced material: CD8+ T cells from cultured PBMCs, taken from culture after CMV antigen stimulation. The source is a human donor in good health (CMV status not recorded). Some clones in this sample may be carry-over from other donors' samples.

This clonotype was counted once. As DNA, the CDR3 is TGTGCCAGCAGCTTATCGGCAGAGACCGGGGAGCTGTTTTTT. This translates into CASSLSAETGELFF. The rearrangement joins TRBV7-9 to TRBJ2-2; D unclear. Germline V gene lookup returns CDR1 SEHNR and CDR2 FQNEAQ (reference sequence). The CDR3 is 14 amino acids. The ends were cut back, 2 bases at V and 5 bases at J, with 9 bases in the middle.

The chain recombines TRBV15 with TRBJ1-1; D unclear. The CDR3 runs 14 residues. Trimming took 3 bases from V and 3 from J, leaving 11 bases between them. Germline CDR1 LNHNV, CDR2 YYDKDF (reference sequence). The CDR3, as DNA: TGTGCCACCAGCAGCGGAGAGAGGGACACTGAAGCTTTCTTT. Residues: CATSSGERDTEAFF.

The rearrangement uses TRBV19 and TRBJ2-1; 10 nucleotides line up with TRBD2. With V trimmed by 6 bases and J by 8 bases, 25 bases remained unmatched. The CDR3 is 20 amino acids. Germline values: CDR1 LNHDA, CDR2 SQIVND (reference sequence). The CDR3 region has the DNA TGTGCCAGTAGCTTCCTCAGTCCCGGGATGACTAGCGGGCCGTGGGATGAGCAGTTCTTC. It translates to CASSFLSPGMTSGPWDEQFF.

CDR3 DNA: TGTGCCAGCAGCTTAGCGTTTAGCGGGGGGCCCTACAATGAGCAGTTCTTC. Its translation is CASSLAFSGGPYNEQFF. This chain joins TRBV7-9 and TRBJ2-1, with TRBD2 identical over 10 bases. Looked up from germline, CDR1 is SEHNR and CDR2 is FQNEAQ (reference sequence). This CDR3 region has 17 residues. Trimming took 0 bases from V and 2 from J; bases not matched to a gene: 4.

The chain links TRBV7-4 to TRBJ2-7, with D hard to call. CDR1 is SGHVT and CDR2 is SQSDAQ in the germline V gene. The CDR3 loop spans 15 amino acids. V lost 0 bases to trimming and J lost 0 bases, with 9 bases between them. The CDR3 DNA reads as TGTGCCAGCAGCTTAGCGAGAGTCAGCTCCTACGAGCAGTACTTC. This sequence encodes CASSLARVSSYEQYF.

The CDR3 loop is CSATNPGTVELVLYDNEQFF. The CDR3 region has the DNA TGCAGTGCTACAAACCCCGGGACAGTGGAACTGGTACTATACGACAATGAGCAGTTCTTC. The chain employs TRBV20-1 and TRBJ2-1, with 7 bases that match TRBD1. The J segment lost 5 bases and the V segment lost 4 bases, leaving 26 bases of the junction unmatched. There are 20 residues in the CDR3. Germline V CDR1 and CDR2: DFQATT, SNEGSKA (reference sequence).

The V and J genes are TRBV2 and TRBJ1-5; tentatively, D is TRBD1 (6 bases). The CDR3 contains 16 residues. V lost 3 bases and J lost 0, with 12 bases in between. Germline V gene lookup returns CDR1 SNHLY and CDR2 FYNNEI. This chain's CDR3 is CASSEWTDYSNQPQHF. In DNA, the CDR3 is TGTGCCAGCAGTGAGTGGACAGATTATAGCAATCAGCCCCAGCATTTT.

This clonotype was counted a few times. The gene calls are TRBV7-6 and TRBJ1-5, with TRBD1 as a possible D gene (5 bases). The V and J ends lost 4 bases and 4 bases respectively, with 14 bases between them. The CDR3 contains 15 residues. CDR1 is SGHVS, CDR2 FNYEAQ, per germline. The CDR3 DNA follows: TGTGCCAGCAGCTCGCTGGGGGACGGGAATCAGCCCCAGCATTTT. Translated, it gives CASSSLGDGNQPQHF.

This clonotype came up once. The rearrangement uses TRBV10-3 and TRBJ1-5, with D unclear. V lost 0 bases to trimming and J lost 6 bases, with 12 bases between them. Germline CDR1 is ENHRY and CDR2 is SYGVKD. The CDR3 consists of 15 residues. This CDR3 reads CAISESGGSLQPQHF. The CDR3 nucleotides read TGTGCCATCAGTGAGTCAGGAGGGAGTCTTCAGCCCCAGCATTTT.

The chain recombines TRBV4-1 with TRBJ2-7; TRBD2 aligns across 10 bases. V gave up 8 bases and J gave up 3 bases; unmatched junction bases: 13. The CDR3 loop spans 16 amino acids. CDR1 MGHRA and CDR2 YSYEKL come from the germline V gene. The CDR3 nucleotides read TGCGCCAGCTCCGCGCGGCTAGCGGGGGCACGCTACGAGCAGTACTTC. As protein: CASSARLAGARYEQYF.

The chain uses TRBV29-1 and TRBJ2-7, with TRBD2 matching over 10 bases. The germline V gene has CDR1 SQVTM and CDR2 ANQGSEA. V was clipped by 2 bases and J by 6 bases; unmatched bases: 4. The CDR3 runs 13 residues. The DNA of the CDR3 is TGCAGCGTTGAATCTAGCGGGGGAGCCGAGCAGTACTTC. Encoded protein: CSVESSGGAEQYF.